This T cell receptor (beta chain) emerged from a study of blood T cell repertoires in COVID-19. Germline CDR1 SGHTA, CDR2 FQGNSA. The length of the CDR3 is 13 residues. V lost 3 bases, J lost 10 bases, and 8 bases stayed unmatched. TCRdb's table, derived via immunoSEQ multiplex PCR, lists solely in-frame clones and lacks some. The sample has approximately 190,000 clones; about 85% are singletons. The chain combines TRBV7-2 with TRBJ1-1; 7 nucleotides align to TRBD1. The origin of this receptor is an older man with active or convalescent COVID-19. Sequenced: peripheral blood. The DNA of the CDR3 is TGTGCCAGCAGCTTCTTCCAGGGGGAGATAGCTTTCTTT. Translating it yields CASSFFQGEIAFF.